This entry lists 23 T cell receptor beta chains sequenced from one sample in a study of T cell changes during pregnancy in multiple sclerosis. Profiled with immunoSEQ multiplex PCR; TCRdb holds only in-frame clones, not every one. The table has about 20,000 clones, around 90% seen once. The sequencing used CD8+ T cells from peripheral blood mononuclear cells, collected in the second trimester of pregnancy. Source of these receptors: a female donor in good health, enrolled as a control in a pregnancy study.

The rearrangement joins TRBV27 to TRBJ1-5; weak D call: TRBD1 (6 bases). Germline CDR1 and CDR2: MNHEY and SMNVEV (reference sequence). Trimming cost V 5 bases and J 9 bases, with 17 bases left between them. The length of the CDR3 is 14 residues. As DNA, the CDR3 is TGTGCCAGCAGTATTGCAGGGGCGAAAGGGCCCCAGCATTTT. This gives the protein CASSIAGAKGPQHF.

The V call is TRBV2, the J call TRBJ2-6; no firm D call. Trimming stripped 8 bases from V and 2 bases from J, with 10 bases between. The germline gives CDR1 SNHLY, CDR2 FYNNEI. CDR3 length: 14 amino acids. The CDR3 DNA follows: TGTGCCAGCTTTACTACCACTGGGGCCAACGTCCTGACTTTC. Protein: CASFTTTGANVLTF.

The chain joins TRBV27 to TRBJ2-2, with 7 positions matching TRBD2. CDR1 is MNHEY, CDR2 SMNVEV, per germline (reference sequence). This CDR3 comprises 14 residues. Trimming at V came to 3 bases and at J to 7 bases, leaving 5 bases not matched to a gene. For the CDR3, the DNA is TGTGCCAGCAGTTTGGATGGGGGGGGCGGGGAGCTGTTTTTT. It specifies CASSLDGGGGELFF.

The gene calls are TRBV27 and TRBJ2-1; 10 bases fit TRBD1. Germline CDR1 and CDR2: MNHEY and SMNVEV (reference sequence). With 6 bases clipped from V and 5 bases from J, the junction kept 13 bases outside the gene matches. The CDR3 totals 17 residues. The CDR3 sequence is CASRNRDRGYSNNEQFF. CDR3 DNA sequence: TGTGCCAGCAGGAACCGGGACAGGGGATACTCAAACAATGAGCAGTTCTTC.

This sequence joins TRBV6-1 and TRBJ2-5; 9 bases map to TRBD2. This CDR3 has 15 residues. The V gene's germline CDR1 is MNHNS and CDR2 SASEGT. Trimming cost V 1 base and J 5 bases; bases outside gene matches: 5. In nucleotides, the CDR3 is TGTGCCAGCAGTGAAGAAGCGGGGGGCCTCGAGACCCAGTACTTC. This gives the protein CASSEEAGGLETQYF.

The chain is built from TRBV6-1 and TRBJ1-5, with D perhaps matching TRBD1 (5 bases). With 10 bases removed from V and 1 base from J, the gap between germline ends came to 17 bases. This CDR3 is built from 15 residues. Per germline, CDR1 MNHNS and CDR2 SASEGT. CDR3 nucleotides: TGTGCCACCCTCGATCTCAGGGCGAGCAATCAGCCCCAGCATTTT. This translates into CATLDLRASNQPQHF.

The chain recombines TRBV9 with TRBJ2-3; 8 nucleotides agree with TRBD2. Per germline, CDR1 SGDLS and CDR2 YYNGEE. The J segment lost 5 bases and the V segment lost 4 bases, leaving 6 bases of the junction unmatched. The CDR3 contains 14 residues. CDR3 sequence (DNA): TGTGCCAGCAGCTATAGCGGGAAACTAGATACGCAGTATTTT. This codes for CASSYSGKLDTQYF.

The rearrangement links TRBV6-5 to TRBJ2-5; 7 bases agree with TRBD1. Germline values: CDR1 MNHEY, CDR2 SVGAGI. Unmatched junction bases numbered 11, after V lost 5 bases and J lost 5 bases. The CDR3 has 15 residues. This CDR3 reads CASSPLTGSQETQYF. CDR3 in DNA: TGTGCCAGCAGTCCCCTGACAGGGTCTCAGGAGACCCAGTACTTC.

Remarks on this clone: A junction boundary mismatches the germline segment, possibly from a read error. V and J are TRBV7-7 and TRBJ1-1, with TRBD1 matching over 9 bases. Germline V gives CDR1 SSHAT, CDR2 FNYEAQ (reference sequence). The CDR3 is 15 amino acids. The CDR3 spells CASSPGTGLNTEAFF. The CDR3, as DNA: TGTGCTAGCAGCCCCGGGACAGGGTTGAACACTGAAGCTTTCTTT. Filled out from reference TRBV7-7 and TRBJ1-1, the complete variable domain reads GAGVSQSPRYKVTKRGQDVTLRCDPISSHATLYWYQQALGQGPEFLTYFNYEAQPDKSGLPSDRFSAERPEGSISTLTIQRTEQRDSAMYRCASSPGTGLNTEAFFGQGTRLTVV.

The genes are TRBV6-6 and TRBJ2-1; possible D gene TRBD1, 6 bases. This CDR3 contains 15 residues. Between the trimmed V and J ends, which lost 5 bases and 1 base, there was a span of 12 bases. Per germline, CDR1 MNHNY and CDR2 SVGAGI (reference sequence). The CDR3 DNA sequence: TGTGCCAGCAGTGCCACAGGGTCGTCCTACAATGAGCAGTTCTTC. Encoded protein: CASSATGSSYNEQFF.

The CDR3 DNA reads TGTGCCAGCAGCCCCGCACGGGGGGGACTCCAAGAGACCCAGTACTTC. Protein: CASSPARGGLQETQYF. The J gene is TRBJ2-5, the V gene TRBV7-9; TRBD2 matches 8 bases. The CDR3 totals 16 residues. V dropped 5 bases and J dropped 1; count of bases not matched to a gene: 9. Germline assignment: CDR1 SEHNR and CDR2 FQNEAQ (reference sequence).

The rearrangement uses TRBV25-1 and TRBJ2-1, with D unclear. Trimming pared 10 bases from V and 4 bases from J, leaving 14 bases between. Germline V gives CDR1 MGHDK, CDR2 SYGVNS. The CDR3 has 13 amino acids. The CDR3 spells CATTPGSYNEQFF. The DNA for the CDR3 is TGTGCCACCACCCCCGGGTCTTACAATGAGCAGTTCTTC.

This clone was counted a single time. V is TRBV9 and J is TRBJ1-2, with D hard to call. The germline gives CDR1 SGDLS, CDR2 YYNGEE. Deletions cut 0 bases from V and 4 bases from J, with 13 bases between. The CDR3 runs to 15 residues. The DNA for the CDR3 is TGTGCCAGCAGCGTAGAGGGAGGGCATTTCTATGGCTACACCTTC. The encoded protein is CASSVEGGHFYGYTF.

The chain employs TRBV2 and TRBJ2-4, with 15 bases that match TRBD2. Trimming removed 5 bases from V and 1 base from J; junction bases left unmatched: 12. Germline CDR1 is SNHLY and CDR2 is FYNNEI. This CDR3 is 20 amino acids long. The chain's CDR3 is CASSPPGLAGGILAKNIQYF. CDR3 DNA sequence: TGTGCCAGCAGTCCGCCGGGACTAGCGGGGGGAATCCTTGCCAAAAACATTCAGTACTTC.

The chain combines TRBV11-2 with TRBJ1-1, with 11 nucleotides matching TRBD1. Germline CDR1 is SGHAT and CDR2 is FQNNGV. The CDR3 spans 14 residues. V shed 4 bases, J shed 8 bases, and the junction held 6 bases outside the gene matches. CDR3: CASSSGTGGAEAFF. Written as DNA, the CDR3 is TGTGCCAGCAGCTCCGGGACAGGGGGTGCGGAAGCTTTCTTT.

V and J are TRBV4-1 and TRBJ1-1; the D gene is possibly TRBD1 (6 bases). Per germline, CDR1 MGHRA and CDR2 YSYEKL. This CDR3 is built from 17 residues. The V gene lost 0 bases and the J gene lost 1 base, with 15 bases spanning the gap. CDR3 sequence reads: CASSQEQQGTKNTEAFF. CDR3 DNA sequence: TGCGCCAGCAGCCAAGAACAGCAGGGGACGAAGAACACTGAAGCTTTCTTT.

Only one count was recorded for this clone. Here the CDR3 DNA reads TGTGCCAGCAGCTTAGGAGCGGGAGTATCCTACGAGCAGTACTTC. Its protein is CASSLGAGVSYEQYF. V gene TRBV11-2 combines with J gene TRBJ2-7, with 8 bases identical to TRBD2. CDR1 is SGHAT and CDR2 is FQNNGV in the germline V gene. With V trimmed by 1 base and J by 1 base, 3 bases remained unmatched. The CDR3 length is 15 residues. Full variable domain (remainder filled in from reference TRBV11-2 and TRBJ2-7): EAGVAQSPRYKIIEKRQSVAFWCNPISGHATLYWYQQILGQGPKLLIQFQNNGVVDDSQLPKDRFSAERLKGVDSTLKIQPAKLEDSAVYLCASSLGAGVSYEQYFGPGTRLTVT.

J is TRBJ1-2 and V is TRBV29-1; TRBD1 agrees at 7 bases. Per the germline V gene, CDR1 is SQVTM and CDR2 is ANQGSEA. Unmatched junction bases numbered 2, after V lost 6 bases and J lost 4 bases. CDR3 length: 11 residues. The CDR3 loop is CSVQGVYGYTF. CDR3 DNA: TGCAGCGTCCAGGGGGTCTATGGCTACACCTTC. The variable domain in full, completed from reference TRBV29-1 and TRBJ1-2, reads SAVISQKPSRDICQRGTSLTIQCQVDSQVTMMFWYRQQPGQSLTLIATANQGSEATYESGFVIDKFPISRPNLTFSTLTVSNMSPEDSSIYLCSVQGVYGYTFGSGTRLTVV.

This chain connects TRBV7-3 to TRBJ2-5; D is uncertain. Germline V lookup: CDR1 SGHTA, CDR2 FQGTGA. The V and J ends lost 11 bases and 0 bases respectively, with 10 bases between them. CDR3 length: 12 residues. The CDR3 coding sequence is TGTGCCGAACTCGCTTACCAAGAGACCCAGTACTTC. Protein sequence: CAELAYQETQYF.

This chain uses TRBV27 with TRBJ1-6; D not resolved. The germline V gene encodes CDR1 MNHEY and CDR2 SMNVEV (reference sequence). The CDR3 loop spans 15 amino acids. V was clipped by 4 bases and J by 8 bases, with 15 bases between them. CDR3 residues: CASSYGVSFYSPLHF. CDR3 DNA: TGTGCCAGCAGTTACGGGGTCAGTTTTTATTCACCCCTCCACTTT.

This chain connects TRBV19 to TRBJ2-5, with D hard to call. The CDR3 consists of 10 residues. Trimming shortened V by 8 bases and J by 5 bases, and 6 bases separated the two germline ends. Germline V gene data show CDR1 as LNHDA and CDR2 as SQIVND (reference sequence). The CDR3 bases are TGTGCCAGTGGGCTGGAGACCCAGTACTTC. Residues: CASGLETQYF.

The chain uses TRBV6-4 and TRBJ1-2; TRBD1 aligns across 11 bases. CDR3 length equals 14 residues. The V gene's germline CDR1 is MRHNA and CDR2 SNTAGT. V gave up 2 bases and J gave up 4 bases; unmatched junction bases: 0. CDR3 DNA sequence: TGTGCCAGCAGTGACGGGACAGGGGGCTATGGCTACACCTTC. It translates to CASSDGTGGYGYTF.

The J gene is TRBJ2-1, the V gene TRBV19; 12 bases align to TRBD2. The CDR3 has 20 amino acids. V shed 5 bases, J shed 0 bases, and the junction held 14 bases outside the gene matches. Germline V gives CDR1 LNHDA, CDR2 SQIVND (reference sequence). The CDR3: CASSLKSSLAGGSSYNEQFF. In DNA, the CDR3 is TGTGCCAGTAGTTTAAAAAGTAGCCTAGCGGGAGGGAGCTCCTACAATGAGCAGTTCTTC.